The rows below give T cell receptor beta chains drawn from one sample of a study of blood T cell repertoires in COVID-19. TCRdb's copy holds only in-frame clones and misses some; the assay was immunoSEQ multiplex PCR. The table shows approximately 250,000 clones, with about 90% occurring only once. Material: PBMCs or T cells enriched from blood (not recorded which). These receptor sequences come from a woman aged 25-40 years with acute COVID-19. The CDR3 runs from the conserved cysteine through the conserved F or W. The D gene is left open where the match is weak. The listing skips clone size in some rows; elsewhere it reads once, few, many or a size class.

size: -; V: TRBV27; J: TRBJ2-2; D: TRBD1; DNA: TGTGCCAGCAGTTTATTCAAGGGGGCGCGGAACACCGGGGAGCTGTTTTTT; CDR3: CASSLFKGARNTGELFF
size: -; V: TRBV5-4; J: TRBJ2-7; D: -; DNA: TGTGCCAGCAGCTTCCAAAATTCCTACGAGCAGTACTTC; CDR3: CASSFQNSYEQYF
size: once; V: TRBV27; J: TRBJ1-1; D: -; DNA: TGTGCGGGGCAGGAAGCTTTCTTT; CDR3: CAGQEAFF
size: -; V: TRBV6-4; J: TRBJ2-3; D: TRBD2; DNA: TGTGCCAGCAGTGATGCAGCGGGAGGGCCCACAGATACGCAGTATTTT; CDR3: CASSDAAGGPTDTQYF
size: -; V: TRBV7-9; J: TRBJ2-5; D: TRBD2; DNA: TGTGCCAGCAGCTCGACAGCGGGATTGGAGACCCAGTACTTC; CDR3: CASSSTAGLETQYF
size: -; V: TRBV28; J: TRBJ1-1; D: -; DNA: TGTGCCAGCACTTCGTCAGGGGCGAACACTGAAGCTTTCTTT; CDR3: CASTSSGANTEAFF
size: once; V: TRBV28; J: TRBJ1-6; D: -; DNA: TGTGCCAGCAGTTTCCGCCCCCCAGGGAACGCTAATTCACCCCTCCACTTT; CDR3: CASSFRPPGNANSPLHF
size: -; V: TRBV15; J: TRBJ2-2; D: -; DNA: TGTGCCACCAGCAGTTCCCTCGCGAGCACCGGGGAGCTGTTTTTT; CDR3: CATSSSLASTGELFF
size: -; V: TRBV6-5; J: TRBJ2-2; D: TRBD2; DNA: TGTGCCAGCGGAGTAGGCGGGAGCAACACCGGGGAGCTGTTTTTT; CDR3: CASGVGGSNTGELFF
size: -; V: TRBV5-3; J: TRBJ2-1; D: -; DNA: TGTGCCAGAAGCTTGGATCGGGACTTACCGCACAATGAGCAGTTCTTC; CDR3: CARSLDRDLPHNEQFF
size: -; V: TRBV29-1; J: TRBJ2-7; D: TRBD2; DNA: TGCAGCGTGACTAGCGGGAGTCGGTACGAGCAGTACTTC; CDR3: CSVTSGSRYEQYF
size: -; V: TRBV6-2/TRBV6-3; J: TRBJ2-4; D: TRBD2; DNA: TGTGCCAGCAGTCACCCGGGACTAGCGGCTGGTCGGAACATTCAGTACTTC; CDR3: CASSHPGLAAGRNIQYF
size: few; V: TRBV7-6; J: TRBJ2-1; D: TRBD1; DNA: TGTGCCAGCAGCGTCGCTCCTATGGGACAGGGGGCTTACAATGAGCAGTTCTTC; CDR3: CASSVAPMGQGAYNEQFF
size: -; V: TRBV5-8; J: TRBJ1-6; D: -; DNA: TGTGCCAGCAGCCCGGAGGGGAATTCACCCCTCCACTTT; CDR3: CASSPEGNSPLHF
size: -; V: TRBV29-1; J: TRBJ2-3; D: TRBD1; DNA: TGCAGCTATCACCGGACAGGGGGGACAGATACGCAGTATTTT; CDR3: CSYHRTGGTDTQYF
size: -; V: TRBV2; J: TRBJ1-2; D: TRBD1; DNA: TGTGCCAGCAGTGATGACAGGGGGGGGTATGGCTACACCTTC; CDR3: CASSDDRGGYGYTF
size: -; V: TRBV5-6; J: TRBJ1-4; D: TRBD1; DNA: TGTGCCAGCAGCTTACAGGGGGCTCCTAATGAAAAACTGTTTTTT; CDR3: CASSLQGAPNEKLFF
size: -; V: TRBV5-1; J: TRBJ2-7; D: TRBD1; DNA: TGCGCCAGCAGCGTGGGGACAGGGGGCGACGAGCAGTACTTC; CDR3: CASSVGTGGDEQYF
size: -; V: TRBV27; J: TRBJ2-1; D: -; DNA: TGTGCCAGCAGTTTATTGAGACAGACCAACAATGAGCAGTTCTTC; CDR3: CASSLLRQTNNEQFF
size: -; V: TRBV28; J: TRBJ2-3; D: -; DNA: TGTGCCAGCAGTTCCACCGGTCTGGGTCGAGGCTTCACAGATACGCAGTATTTT; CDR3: CASSSTGLGRGFTDTQYF
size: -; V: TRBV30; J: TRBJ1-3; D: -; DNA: TGTGCCTGGAGTCCAGGTGGAAACACCATATATTTT; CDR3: CAWSPGGNTIYF
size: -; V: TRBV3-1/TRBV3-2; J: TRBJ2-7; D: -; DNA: TGTGCCACCATGGGGGGATTCTACGAGCAGTACTTC; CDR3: CATMGGFYEQYF
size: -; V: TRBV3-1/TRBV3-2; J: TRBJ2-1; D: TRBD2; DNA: TGTGCCAGCATCGTCCCGGGACTAGATAACAATGAGCAGTTCTTC; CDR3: CASIVPGLDNNEQFF
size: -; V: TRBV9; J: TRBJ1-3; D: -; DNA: TGTGCCAGCAGCGTGACGGAGGGCTCTGGAAACACCATATATTTT; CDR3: CASSVTEGSGNTIYF
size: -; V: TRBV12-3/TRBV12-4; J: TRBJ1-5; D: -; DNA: TGTGCCAGCAGTTTATATAGCAATCAGCCCCAGCATTTT; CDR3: CASSLYSNQPQHF
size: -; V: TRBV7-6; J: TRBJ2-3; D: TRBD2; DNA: TGTGCCAGCAGCTTAGGGGTAGCGGGAGACGTAATCCAGTATTTT; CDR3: CASSLGVAGDVIQYF
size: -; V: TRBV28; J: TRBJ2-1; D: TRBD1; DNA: TGTGCCAGCAGTCGGGACAGGGACTACAATGAGCAGTTCTTC; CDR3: CASSRDRDYNEQFF
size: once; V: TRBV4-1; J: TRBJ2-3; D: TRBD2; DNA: TGCGCCAGCAGCCGACTAGCGGGAGGGCCCGCAGATACGCAGTATTTT; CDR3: CASSRLAGGPADTQYF
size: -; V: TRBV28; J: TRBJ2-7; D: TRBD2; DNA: TGTGCCAGCAGTTTACATCGGGAGGGCCTTAGGGAGCAGTACTTC; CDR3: CASSLHREGLREQYF
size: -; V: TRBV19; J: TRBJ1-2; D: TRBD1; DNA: TGTGCCAGTAGTATACAGGGGGCCCATGGCTACACCTTC; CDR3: CASSIQGAHGYTF
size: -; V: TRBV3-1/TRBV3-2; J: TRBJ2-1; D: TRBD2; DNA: TGTGCCAGCGACCCAGGGCTAGCGGGAGACGTCTACAATGAGCAGTTCTTC; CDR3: CASDPGLAGDVYNEQFF
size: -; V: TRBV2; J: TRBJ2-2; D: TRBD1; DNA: TGTGCCAGCAGTACCAAACAGGGGGCCGGGGAGCTGTTTTTT; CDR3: CASSTKQGAGELFF
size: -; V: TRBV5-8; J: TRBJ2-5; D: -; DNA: TGTGCCAGCAGCTTGCAAGGACTAGAGACCCAGTACTTC; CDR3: CASSLQGLETQYF
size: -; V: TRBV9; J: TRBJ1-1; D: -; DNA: TGTGCCAGCAGCGTAGGGGTAGCTTTGAACACTGAAGCTTTCTTT; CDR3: CASSVGVALNTEAFF
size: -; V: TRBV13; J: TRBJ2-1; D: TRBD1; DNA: TGTGCCAGCAGCTTATGGGGGGACAGGGGGAATGAGCAGTTCTTC; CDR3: CASSLWGDRGNEQFF
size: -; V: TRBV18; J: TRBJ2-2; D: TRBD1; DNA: TGTGCCAGCTCACCACCGGGACAGGGCACCGGGGAGCTGTTTTTT; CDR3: CASSPPGQGTGELFF
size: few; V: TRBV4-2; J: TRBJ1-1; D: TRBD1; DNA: TGTGCCAGCAGCCAAGATCATGGGACAGCGAACACTGAAGCTTTCTTT; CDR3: CASSQDHGTANTEAFF
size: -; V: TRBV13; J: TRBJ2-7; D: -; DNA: TGTGCCAGCAGCATGAGGGAAACAGGGCTGTTGGGGGAGGGCCCCCACGAGCAGTACTTC; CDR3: CASSMRETGLLGEGPHEQYF
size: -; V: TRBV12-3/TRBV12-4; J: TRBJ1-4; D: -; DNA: TGTGCCAGCAGCTACCGCCGGGATGAAAAACTGTTTTTT; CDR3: CASSYRRDEKLFF
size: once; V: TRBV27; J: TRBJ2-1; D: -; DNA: TGTGCCAGCAGTGTTAGTAATGAGCAGTTCTTC; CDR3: CASSVSNEQFF
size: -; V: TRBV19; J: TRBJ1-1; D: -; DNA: TGTGCCAGTACCTCGGACGGGAAGAACACTGAAGCTTTCTTT; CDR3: CASTSDGKNTEAFF
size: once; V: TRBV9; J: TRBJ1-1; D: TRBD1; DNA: TGTGCCAGCAGCGTCGGGACAGGGAGAAACACTGAAGCTTTCTTT; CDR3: CASSVGTGRNTEAFF
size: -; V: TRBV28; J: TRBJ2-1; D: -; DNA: TGTGCCACCTCACGGGGAGTTTATCGGGAGCAGTTCTTC; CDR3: CATSRGVYREQFF
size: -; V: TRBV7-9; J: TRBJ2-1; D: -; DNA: TGTGCCAGCAGCTGGACAAAATCTAGAACCTGGGATGAGCAGTTCTTC; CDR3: CASSWTKSRTWDEQFF
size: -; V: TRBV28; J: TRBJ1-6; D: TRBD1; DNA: TGTGCCAGCAGTTCTCGGGACAGCAATTCACCCCTCCACTTT; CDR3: CASSSRDSNSPLHF
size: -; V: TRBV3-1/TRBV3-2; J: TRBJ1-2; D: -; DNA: TGTGCCAGCAGCCAAGATACAACCCACTATGGCTACACCTTC; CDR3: CASSQDTTHYGYTF
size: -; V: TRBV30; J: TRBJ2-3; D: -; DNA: TGTGCCTGGAGTTTCACAGGGTTAGATCCCACAGATACGCAGTATTTT; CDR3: CAWSFTGLDPTDTQYF
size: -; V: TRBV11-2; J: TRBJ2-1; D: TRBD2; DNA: TGTGCCAGCAGACTAGCGGAGGACGTCCATGAGCAGTTCTTC; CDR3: CASRLAEDVHEQFF
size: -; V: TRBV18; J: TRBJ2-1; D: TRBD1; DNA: TGTGCCAGCTCCACCGGGACAGGGCACAATGAGCAGTTCTTC; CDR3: CASSTGTGHNEQFF
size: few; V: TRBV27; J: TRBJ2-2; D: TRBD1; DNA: TGTGCCAGCAGCATAGGGACAGGGGTTATCACCGGGGAGCTGTTTTTT; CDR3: CASSIGTGVITGELFF
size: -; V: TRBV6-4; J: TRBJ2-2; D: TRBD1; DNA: TGTGCCAGCAGAGCCGGGACAGGGAACACCGGGGAGCTGTTTTTT; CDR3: CASRAGTGNTGELFF
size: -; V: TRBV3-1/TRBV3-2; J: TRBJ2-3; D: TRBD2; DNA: TGTGCCAGCAGCCCGGGACTAGGGATCGGTACGCAGTATTTT; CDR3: CASSPGLGIGTQYF
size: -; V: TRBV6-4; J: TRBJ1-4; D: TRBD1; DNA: TGTGCCAGCAGTGACCCGGGACAGAATAATGAAAAACTGTTTTTT; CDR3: CASSDPGQNNEKLFF
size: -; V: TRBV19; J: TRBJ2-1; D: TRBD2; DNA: TGTGCCAGTTCACCGGGACTAGCGGGAGGGCCGGACTACAATGAGCAGTTCTTC; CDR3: CASSPGLAGGPDYNEQFF